This T cell receptor (beta chain) was captured in a study of spatial heterogeneity in lung cancer. General observations from the study: TCRs found ubiquitously expanded in tumor appeared in blood more at resection than at follow-up.

Losses at the gene ends were 6 bases for V and 7 bases for J; bases not matched to a gene: 11. Germline values: CDR1 SNHLY, CDR2 FYNNEI. This CDR3 has 15 amino acids. The time point here: sample taken at primary tumor resection. Whole RNA was taken from tumor, nontumor lung or frozen PBMC; it was then sequenced unsorted. In this sample, this clonotype turned up many times. The antigen remains unidentified. The library protocol tagged each TCR cDNA with a unique molecular identifier. TCRdb re-called the 5' RACE reads with MiXCR, one entry per CDR3 protein. The sample includes fewer than 20,000 distinct CDR3 sequences, about 20% of them seen just once.

The sequencing used PBMCs, collected at surgery. This receptor was obtained from a male donor with early-stage non-small cell lung cancer. The chain has TRBV2 and TRBJ1-4, with 7 bases aligning to TRBD1. CDR3 nucleotide sequence: TGTGCCAGCAGCCAGGATAGGGGGCCTGGTGAAAAACTGTTTTTT. This sequence encodes CASSQDRGPGEKLFF.